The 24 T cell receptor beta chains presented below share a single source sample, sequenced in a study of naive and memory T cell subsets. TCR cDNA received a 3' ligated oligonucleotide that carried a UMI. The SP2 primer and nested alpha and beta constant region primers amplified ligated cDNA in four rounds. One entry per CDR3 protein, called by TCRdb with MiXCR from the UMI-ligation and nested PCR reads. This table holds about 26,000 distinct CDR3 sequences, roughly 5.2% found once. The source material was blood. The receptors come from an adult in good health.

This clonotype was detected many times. The CDR3 sequence: CASSFSGTSGYEQYF. CDR3 nucleotides: TGTGCCAGCAGCTTTTCCGGGACTAGCGGCTACGAGCAGTACTTC. This chain uses TRBV11-2 with TRBJ2-7, with 11 positions matching TRBD2. The germline V gene has CDR1 SGHAT and CDR2 FQNNGV. V dropped 3 bases and J dropped 3; count of bases not matched to a gene: 4. CDR3 length equals 15 residues.

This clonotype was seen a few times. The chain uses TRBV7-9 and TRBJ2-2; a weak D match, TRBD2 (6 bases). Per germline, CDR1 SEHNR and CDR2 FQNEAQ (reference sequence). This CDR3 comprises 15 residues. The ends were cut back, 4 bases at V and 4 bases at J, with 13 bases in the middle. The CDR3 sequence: CASSSDGGATGELFF. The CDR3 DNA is TGTGCCAGCAGCTCCGACGGGGGTGCCACCGGGGAGCTGTTTTTT.

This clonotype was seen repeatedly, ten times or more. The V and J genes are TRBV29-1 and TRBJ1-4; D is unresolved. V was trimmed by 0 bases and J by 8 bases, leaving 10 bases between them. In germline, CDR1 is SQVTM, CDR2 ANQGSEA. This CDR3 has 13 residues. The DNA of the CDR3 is TGCAGCGTTGAAGAGGTCCTGGGCGAAAAACTGTTTTTT. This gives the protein CSVEEVLGEKLFF. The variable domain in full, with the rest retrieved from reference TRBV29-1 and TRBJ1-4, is SAVISQKPSRDICQRGTSLTIQCQVDSQVTMMFWYRQQPGQSLTLIATANQGSEATYESGFVIDKFPISRPNLTFSTLTVSNMSPEDSSIYLCSVEEVLGEKLFFGSGTQLSVL.

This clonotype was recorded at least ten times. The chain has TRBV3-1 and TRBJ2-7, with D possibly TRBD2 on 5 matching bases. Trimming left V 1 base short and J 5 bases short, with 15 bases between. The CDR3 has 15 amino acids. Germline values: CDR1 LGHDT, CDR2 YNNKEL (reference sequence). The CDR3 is CASSQGLVSSHEQYF. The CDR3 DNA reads TGTGCCAGCAGCCAAGGTCTAGTGTCTAGCCACGAGCAGTACTTC.

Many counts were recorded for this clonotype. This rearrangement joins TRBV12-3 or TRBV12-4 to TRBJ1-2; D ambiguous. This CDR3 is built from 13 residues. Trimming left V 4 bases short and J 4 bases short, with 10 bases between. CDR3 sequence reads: CASSSTRLYGYTF. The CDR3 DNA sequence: TGTGCCAGCAGTTCAACTAGACTCTATGGCTACACCTTC.

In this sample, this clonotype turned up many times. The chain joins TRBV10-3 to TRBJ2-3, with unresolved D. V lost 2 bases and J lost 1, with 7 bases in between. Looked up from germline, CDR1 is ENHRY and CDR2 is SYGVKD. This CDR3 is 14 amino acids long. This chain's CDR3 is CAISEGPRTDTQYF. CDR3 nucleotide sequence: TGTGCCATCAGTGAGGGTCCGCGCACAGATACGCAGTATTTT.

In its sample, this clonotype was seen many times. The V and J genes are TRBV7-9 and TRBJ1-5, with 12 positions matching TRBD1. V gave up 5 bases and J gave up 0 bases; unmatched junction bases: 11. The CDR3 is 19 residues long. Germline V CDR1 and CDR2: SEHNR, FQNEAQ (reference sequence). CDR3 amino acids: CASSPGTGGFQSSNQPQHF. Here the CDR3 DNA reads TGTGCCAGCAGCCCCGGGACAGGGGGCTTTCAGAGTAGCAATCAGCCCCAGCATTTT.

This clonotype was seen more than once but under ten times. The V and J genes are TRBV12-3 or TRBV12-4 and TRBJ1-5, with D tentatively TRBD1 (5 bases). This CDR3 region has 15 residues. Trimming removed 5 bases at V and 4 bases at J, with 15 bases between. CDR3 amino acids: CASSPPGSANQPQHF. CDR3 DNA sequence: TGTGCCAGCAGTCCCCCAGGGTCCGCGAATCAGCCCCAGCATTTT.

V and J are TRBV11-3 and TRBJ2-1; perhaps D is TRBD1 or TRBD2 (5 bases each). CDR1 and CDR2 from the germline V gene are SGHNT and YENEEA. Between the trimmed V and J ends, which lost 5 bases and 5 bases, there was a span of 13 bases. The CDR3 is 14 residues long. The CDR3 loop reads CASSQGGPNNEQFF. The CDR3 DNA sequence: TGTGCCAGCAGCCAGGGCGGGCCTAACAATGAGCAGTTCTTC.

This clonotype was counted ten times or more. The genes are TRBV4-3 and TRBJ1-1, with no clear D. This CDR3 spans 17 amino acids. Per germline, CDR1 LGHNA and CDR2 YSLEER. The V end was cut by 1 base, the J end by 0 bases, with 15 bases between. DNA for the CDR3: TGCGCCAGCAGCCAAGGGCCCCCAATCGGGATGAACACTGAAGCTTTCTTT. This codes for CASSQGPPIGMNTEAFF.

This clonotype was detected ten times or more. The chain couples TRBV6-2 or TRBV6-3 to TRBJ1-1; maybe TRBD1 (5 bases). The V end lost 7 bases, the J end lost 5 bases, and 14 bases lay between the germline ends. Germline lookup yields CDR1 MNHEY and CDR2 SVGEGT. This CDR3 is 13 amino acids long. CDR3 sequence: CASTAFRDTEAFF. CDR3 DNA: TGTGCCAGCACCGCGTTCAGGGATACTGAAGCTTTCTTT.

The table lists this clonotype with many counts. CDR3 nucleotide sequence: TGTGCCAGCAGCCAGACAGCATCGAACACTGAAGCTTTCTTT. Protein sequence: CASSQTASNTEAFF. The J gene is TRBJ1-1, the V gene TRBV11-1; possible D gene TRBD1, 5 bases. The V gene's germline CDR1 is SGHAT and CDR2 FQDESV (reference sequence). The CDR3 runs to 14 residues. The germline V and J ends were trimmed by 5 bases and 1 base, with 11 bases remaining between them.

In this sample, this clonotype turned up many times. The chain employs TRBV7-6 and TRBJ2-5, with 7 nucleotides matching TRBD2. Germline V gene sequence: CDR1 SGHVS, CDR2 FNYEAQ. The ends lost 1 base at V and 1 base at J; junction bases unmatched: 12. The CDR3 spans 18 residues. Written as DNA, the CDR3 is TGTGCCAGCAGCTTAGTTCCGGGAGGCCAGGAATTCCAAGAGACCCAGTACTTC. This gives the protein CASSLVPGGQEFQETQYF. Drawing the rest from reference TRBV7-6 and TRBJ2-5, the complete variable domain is GAGVSQSPRYKVTKRGQDVALRCDPISGHVSLYWYRQALGQGPEFLTYFNYEAQQDKSGLPNDRFSAERPEGSISTLTIQRTEQRDSAMYRCASSLVPGGQEFQETQYFGPGTRLLVL.

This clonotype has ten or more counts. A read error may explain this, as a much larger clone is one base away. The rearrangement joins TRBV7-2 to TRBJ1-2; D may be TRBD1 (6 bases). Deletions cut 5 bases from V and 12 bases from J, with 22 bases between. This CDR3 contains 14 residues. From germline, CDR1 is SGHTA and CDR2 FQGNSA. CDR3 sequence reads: CASSRDRPAGGDTF. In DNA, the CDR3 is TGTGCCAGCAGCCGCGACAGGCCCGCCGGAGGCGACACCTTC.

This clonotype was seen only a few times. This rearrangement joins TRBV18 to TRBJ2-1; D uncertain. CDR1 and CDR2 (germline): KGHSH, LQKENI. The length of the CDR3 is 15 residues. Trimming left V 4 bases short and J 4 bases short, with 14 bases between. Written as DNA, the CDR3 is TGTGCCAGCTCACGGCCCGCGGACGGGTACAATGAGCAGTTCTTC. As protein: CASSRPADGYNEQFF.

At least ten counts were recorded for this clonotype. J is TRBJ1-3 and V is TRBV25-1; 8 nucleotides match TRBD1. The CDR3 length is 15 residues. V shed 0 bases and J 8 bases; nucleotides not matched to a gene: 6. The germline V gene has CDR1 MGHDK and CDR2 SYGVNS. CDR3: CASSEYTDRVDTIYF. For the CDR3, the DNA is TGTGCCAGCAGTGAATATACGGACAGGGTCGACACCATATATTTT. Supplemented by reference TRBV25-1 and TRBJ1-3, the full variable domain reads EADIYQTPRYLVIGTGKKITLECSQTMGHDKMYWYQQDPGMELHLIHYSYGVNSTEKGDLSSESTVSRIRTEHFPLTLESARPSHTSQYLCASSEYTDRVDTIYFGEGSWLTVV.

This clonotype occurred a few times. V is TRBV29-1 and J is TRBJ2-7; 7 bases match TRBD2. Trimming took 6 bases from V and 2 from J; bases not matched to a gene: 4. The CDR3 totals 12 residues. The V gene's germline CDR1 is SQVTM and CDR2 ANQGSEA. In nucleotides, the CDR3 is TGCAGCGTGGGAGGGGACCCCTACGAGCAGTACTTC. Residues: CSVGGDPYEQYF.

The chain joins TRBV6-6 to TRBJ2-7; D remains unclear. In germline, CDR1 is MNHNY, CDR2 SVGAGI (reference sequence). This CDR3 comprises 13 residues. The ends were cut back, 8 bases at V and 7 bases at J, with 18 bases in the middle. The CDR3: CASSTLGSREQYF. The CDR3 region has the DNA TGTGCCAGCTCCACCCTAGGTAGTAGGGAGCAGTACTTC.

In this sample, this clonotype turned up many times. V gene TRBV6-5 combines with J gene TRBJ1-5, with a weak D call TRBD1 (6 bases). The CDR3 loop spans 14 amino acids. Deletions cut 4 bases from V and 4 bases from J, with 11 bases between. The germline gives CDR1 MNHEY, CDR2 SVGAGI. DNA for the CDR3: TGTGCCAGCAGTTGGAGCAGGGGAAATCAGCCCCAGCATTTT. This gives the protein CASSWSRGNQPQHF.

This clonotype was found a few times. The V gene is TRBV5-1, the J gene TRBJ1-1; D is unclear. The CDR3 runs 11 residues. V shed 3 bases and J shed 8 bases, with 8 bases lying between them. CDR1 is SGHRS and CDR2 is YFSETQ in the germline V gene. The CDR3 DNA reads TGCGCCAGCAGCTACGGAGGGGAAGCTTTCTTT. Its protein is CASSYGGEAFF.

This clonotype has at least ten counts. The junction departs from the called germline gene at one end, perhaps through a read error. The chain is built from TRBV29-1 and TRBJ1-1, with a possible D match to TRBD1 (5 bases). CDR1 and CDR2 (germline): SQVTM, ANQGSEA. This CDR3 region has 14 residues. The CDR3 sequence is CSVLRTRANPEAFF. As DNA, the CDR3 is TGCAGCGTGCTAAGGACACGAGCGAACCCTGAAGCTTTCTTT.

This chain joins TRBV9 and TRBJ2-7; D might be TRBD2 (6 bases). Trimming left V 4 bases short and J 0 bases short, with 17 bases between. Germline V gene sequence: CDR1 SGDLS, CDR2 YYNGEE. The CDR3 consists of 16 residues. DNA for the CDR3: TGTGCCAGCAGCCCAACCCGCGGAGGGACCTCCTACGAGCAGTACTTC. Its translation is CASSPTRGGTSYEQYF.

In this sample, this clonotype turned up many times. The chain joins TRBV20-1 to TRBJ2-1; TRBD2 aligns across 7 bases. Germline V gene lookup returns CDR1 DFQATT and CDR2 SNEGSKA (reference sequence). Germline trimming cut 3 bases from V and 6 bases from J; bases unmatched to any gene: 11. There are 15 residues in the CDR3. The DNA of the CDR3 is TGCAGTGCTAGGAGTCTGGGAGGGCCTTCCAATGAGCAGTTCTTC. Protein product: CSARSLGGPSNEQFF.

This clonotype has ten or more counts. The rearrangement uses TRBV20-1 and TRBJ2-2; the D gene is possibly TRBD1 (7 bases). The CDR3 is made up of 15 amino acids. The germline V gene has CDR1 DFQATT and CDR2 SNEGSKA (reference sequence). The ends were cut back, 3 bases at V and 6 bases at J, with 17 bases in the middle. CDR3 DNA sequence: TGCAGTGCTAGGTTACGCGACAGGGAGGCCGGGGAGCTGTTTTTT. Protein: CSARLRDREAGELFF.